The source of this TCR beta chain is a study of CD8 T cells in Susac syndrome. Across the study: Among the sequenced Susac syndrome patients, about six had active disease while roughly 8 were in remission. When blood was drawn, the patients with Susac syndrome were therapy-naive, on corticosteroids, or on intravenous immunoglobulin alone.

Study outcomes and limitations: In total CD8+ repertoires, roughly 15 Susac-specific public clones were found, and CD8+ TEMRA repertoires had several.

This clonotype was recorded only once. Its antigen is unknown. CDR3 length equals 14 residues. CDR1 and CDR2 (germline): LNHNV, YYDKDF (reference sequence). After removal of 3 bases from V and 8 bases from J, the junction contained 6 bases not matched to a gene. The RNA, about 0.5 to 1 ug, was put through reverse transcription using random hexamers. MiXCR, run by TCRdb on the immunoSEQ multiplex PCR reads, gives a single entry per CDR3 protein. This sample has about 150,000 distinct CDR3 sequences, with approximately 95% found just once. This sequence was found in a human donor with Susac syndrome. The V and J genes are TRBV15 and TRBJ2-1; 8 nucleotides agree with TRBD1. Sequencing input: CD8+ T cells from PBMCs. Written as DNA, the CDR3 is TGTGCCACCAGCAGTAACAGGGGGGTGTATGAGCAGTTCTTC. This encodes CATSSNRGVYEQFF.